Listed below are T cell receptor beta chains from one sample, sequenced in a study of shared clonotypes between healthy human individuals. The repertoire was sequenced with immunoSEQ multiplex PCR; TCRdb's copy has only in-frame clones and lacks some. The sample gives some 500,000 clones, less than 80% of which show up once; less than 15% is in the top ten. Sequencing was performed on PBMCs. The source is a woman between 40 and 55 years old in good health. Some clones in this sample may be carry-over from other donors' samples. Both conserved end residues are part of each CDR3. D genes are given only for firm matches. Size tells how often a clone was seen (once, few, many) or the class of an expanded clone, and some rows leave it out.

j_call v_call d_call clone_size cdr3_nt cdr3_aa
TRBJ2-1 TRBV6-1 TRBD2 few TGTGCCAGCAGTGTAGAAGCGGGAGGGCCGGATGAGCAGTTCTTC CASSVEAGGPDEQFF
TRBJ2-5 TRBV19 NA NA TGTGCCAGTAGCTTTACAGGCGCCCAAGAGACCCAGTACTTC CASSFTGAQETQYF
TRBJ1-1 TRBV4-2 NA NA TGTGCCAGCAGCTCAGGGGTCTACACTGAAGCTTTCTTT CASSSGVYTEAFF
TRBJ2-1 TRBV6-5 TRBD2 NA TGTGCCAGCAGTTACTCCCTAGCGGGGGGTTACAATGAGCAGTTCTTC CASSYSLAGGYNEQFF
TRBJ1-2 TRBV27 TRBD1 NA TGTGCCAGCACCCCACTCGGGGACAGGGCGGGCTACACCTTC CASTPLGDRAGYTF
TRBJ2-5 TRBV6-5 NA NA TGTGCCAGCAGTAAAGGGGACGGAACCCAAGAGACCCAGTACTTC CASSKGDGTQETQYF
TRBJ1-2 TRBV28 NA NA TGTGCCAGCACCTCGGGAGGGGAGGATAACTATGGCTACACCTTC CASTSGGEDNYGYTF
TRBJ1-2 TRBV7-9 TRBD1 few TGTGCCTTCGGACAGGCTAACTATGGCTACACCTTC CAFGQANYGYTF
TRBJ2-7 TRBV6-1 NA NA TGTGCCAGCAGTGTTGTAAGGGTGTCCGCCTACGAGCAGTACTTC CASSVVRVSAYEQYF
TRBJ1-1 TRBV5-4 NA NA TGTGCCAGCAGCTTGGTAGGTCGGACTAACACTGAAGCTTTCTTT CASSLVGRTNTEAFF
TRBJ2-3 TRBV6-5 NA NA TGTGCCAGCAGTTGGAGGGGACTTGACACAGATACGCAGTATTTT CASSWRGLDTDTQYF
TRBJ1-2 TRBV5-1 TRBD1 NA TGCGCCAGCAGCCTAAATGGAGGGACAGCGAACTATGGCTACACCTTC CASSLNGGTANYGYTF
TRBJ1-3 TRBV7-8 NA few TGTGCCAGCAGCTTCCGGGGGCGAGGAAACACCATATATTTT CASSFRGRGNTIYF
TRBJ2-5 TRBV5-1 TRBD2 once TGCGCCAGCAGCTTGGCCGGACTAGCGGGGCAAGAGACCCAGTACTTC CASSLAGLAGQETQYF
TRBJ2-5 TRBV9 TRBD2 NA TGTGCCAGCAGCGTAGCTCTAGCGGGAGGGCCGGGGGAGACCCAGTACTTC CASSVALAGGPGETQYF
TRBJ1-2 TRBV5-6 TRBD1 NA TGTGCCAGCAGCGGCCTAGGGGGACAGAGCTATGGCTACACCTTC CASSGLGGQSYGYTF
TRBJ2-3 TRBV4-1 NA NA TGCGCCAGCAGCCAAGGGGGTCTAGTGGCAGATACGCAGTATTTT CASSQGGLVADTQYF
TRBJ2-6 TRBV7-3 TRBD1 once TGTGCCAGCAGCGCGACAGGGGGCAGGACCTCTGGGGCCAACGTCCTGACTTTC CASSATGGRTSGANVLTF
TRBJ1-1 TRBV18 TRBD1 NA TGTGCCAGCTCGCTTCGCCGGGACAGCCGGAACACTGAAGCTTTCTTT CASSLRRDSRNTEAFF
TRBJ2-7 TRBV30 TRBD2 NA TGTGCCTGGAGTTCTAGCGGCAGAAGATACGACTACGAGCAGTACTTC CAWSSSGRRYDYEQYF
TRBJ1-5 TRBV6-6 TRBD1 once TGTGCCAGCAGTCTATCGGACAGGGCAGGGGATCAGCCCCAGCATTTT CASSLSDRAGDQPQHF
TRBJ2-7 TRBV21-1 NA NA TGTGCCAGCAGCAAAGGTTTAGCGGGAGGGCCTCACGAGCAGTACTTC CASSKGLAGGPHEQYF
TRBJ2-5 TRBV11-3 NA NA TGTGCCAGCAGCGAAACCCAAGAGACCCAGTACTTC CASSETQETQYF
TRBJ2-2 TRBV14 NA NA TGTGCCAGCAGCCAATTCATTAGGACCGGGGAGCTGTTTTTT CASSQFIRTGELFF
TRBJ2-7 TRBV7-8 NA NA TGTGCCAGCAGCTTGAACAGCCGTTACGAGCAGTACTTC CASSLNSRYEQYF
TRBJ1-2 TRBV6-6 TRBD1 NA TGTGCCAGCACCATCACTCAGGGACAGGGGAGGTACACCTTC CASTITQGQGRYTF
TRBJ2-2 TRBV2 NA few TGTGCCAGCAGTGGCGGGGATACGGGGACAGCAAACACCGGGGAGCTGTTTTTT CASSGGDTGTANTGELFF
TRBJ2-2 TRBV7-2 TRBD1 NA TGTGCCAGCAGCTTAGCCCGGGACAGGGGGGAGCTGTTTTTT CASSLARDRGELFF
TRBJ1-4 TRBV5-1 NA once TGCGCCAGCAGCTTGGGGGACATTAACGGGATTGAAAAACTGTTTTTT CASSLGDINGIEKLFF
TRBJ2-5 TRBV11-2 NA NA TGTGCCAGCAGCTCAGACAGGACAGAGACCCAGTACTTC CASSSDRTETQYF
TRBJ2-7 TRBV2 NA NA TGTGCCAGCAGGGGGAACGGGGTAGTCTACGAGCAGTACTTC CASRGNGVVYEQYF
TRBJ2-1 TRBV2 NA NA TGTGCCAGCACGCCTATGGTGAGTTACAATGAGCAGTTCTTC CASTPMVSYNEQFF
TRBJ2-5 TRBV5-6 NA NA TGTGCCAGCAGCTTGGGTCGACCGGAGACCCAGTACTTC CASSLGRPETQYF
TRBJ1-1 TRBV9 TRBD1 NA TGTGCCAGCAGCCCTAATATACAGGGGCCTAATCCCCGGGAAGCTTTCTTT CASSPNIQGPNPREAFF
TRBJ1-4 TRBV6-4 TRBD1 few TGTGCCAGCGTCAAGGACAGGGGGCGCCCATCTAATGAAAAACTGTTTTTT CASVKDRGRPSNEKLFF
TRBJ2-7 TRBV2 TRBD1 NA TGTGCCAGCAGTGAAGACAGGGGGGACTACGAGCAGTACTTC CASSEDRGDYEQYF
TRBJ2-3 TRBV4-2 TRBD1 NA TGTGCCAGCAGCTTCGGACAGGGTAGCACAGATACGCAGTATTTT CASSFGQGSTDTQYF
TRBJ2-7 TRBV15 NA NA TGTGCCACCAGCAGACTCAGGGATTTTAGCGAGCAGTACTTC CATSRLRDFSEQYF
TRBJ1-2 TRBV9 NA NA TGTGCCAGCAGCGTAAGTCAAGTGCGAGGCTACACCTTC CASSVSQVRGYTF
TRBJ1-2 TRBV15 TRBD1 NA TGTGCCACCAGCAGAGGAGGAGGGGGCACCTATGGCTACACCTTC CATSRGGGGTYGYTF
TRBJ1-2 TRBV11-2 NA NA TGTGCCAGCAGCCCCGGGACCTATTATGGCTACACCTTC CASSPGTYYGYTF
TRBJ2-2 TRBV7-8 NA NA TGTGCCAGCAGCTTATCAGGGCGGTCCGGGGAGCTGTTTTTT CASSLSGRSGELFF